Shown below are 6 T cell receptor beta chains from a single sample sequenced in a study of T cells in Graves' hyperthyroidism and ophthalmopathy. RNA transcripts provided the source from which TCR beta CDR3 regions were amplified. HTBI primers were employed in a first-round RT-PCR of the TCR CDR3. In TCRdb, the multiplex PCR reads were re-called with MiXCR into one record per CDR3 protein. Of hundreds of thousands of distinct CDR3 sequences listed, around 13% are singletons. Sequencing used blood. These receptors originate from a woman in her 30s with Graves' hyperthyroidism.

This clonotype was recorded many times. CDR3 nucleotide sequence: TGTGCCAGCAGGCATCGACAGGGGATGAACACTGAAGCTTTCTTT. This gives the protein CASRHRQGMNTEAFF. The chain carries TRBV28 and TRBJ1-1, with 8 bases that match TRBD1. Germline loops: CDR1 MDHEN, CDR2 SYDVKM. V dropped 6 bases and J dropped 0; count of bases not matched to a gene: 6. This CDR3 has 15 residues.

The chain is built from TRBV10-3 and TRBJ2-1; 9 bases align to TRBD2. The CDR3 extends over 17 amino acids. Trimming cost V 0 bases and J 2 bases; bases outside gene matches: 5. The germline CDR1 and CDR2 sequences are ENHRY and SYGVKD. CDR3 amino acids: CAISESASGDAYNEQFF. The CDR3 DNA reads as TGTGCCATCAGTGAGTCGGCTAGCGGGGACGCCTACAATGAGCAGTTCTTC.

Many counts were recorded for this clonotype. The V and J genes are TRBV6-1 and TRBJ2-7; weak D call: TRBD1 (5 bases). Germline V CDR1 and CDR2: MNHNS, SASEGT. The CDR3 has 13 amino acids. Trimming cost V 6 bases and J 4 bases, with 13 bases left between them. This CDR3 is CASSDDRFYEQYF. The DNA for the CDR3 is TGTGCCAGCAGCGATGACAGATTTTACGAGCAGTACTTC.

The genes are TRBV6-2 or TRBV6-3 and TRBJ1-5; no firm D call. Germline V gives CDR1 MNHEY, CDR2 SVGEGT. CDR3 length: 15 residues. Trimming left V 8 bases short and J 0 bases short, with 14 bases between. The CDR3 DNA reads TGTGCCAGCCGGGAGTCCTTATATAGCAATCAGCCCCAGCATTTT. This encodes CASRESLYSNQPQHF.

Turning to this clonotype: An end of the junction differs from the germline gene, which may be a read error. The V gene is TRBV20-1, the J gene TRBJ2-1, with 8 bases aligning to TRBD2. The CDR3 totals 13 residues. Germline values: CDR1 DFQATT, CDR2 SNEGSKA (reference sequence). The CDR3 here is CSAKTPGTRKQLF. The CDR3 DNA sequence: TGCAGTGCTAAGACGCCCGGGACTAGAAAGCAGCTCTTC.

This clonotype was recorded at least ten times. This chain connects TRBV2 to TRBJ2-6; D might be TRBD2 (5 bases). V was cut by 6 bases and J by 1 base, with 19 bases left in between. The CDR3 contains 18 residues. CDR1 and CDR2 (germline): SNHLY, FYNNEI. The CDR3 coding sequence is TGTGCCAGCAGGCCCTTCCGGGAAAATTATTCTGGGGCCAACGTCCTGACTTTC. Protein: CASRPFRENYSGANVLTF.